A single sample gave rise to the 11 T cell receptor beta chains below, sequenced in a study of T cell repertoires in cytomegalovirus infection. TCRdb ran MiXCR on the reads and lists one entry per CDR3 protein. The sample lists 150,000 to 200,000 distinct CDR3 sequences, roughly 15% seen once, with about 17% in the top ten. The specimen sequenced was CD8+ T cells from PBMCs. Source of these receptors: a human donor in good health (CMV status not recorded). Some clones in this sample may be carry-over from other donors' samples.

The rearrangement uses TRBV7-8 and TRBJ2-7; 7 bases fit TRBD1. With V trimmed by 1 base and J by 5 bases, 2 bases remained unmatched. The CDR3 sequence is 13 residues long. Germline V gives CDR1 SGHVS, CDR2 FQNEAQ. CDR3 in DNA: TGTGCCAGCAGCTTAGACCAGGGGGACGAGCAGTACTTC. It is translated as CASSLDQGDEQYF. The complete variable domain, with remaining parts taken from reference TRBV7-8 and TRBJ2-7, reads GAGVSQSPRYKVAKRGQDVALRCDPISGHVSLFWYQQALGQGPEFLTYFQNEAQLDKSGLPSDRFFAERPEGSVSTLKIQRTQQEDSAVYLCASSLDQGDEQYFGPGTRLTVT.

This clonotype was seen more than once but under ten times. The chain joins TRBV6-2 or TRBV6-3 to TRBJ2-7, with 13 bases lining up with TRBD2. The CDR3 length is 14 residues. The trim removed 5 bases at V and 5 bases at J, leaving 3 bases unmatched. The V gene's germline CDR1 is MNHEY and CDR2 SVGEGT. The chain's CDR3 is CASSETSGRNEQYF. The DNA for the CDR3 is TGTGCCAGCAGTGAGACTAGCGGGAGGAACGAGCAGTACTTC.

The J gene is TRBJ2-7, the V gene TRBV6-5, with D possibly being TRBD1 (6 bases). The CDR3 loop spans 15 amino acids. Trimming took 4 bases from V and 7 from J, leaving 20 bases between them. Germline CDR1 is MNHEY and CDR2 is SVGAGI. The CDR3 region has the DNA TGTGCCAGCAGTTTTCTTGTGGGGACACACAGGGAGCAGTACTTC. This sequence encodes CASSFLVGTHREQYF.

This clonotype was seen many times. The CDR3 loop reads CASSPRDRAYEQYF. CDR3 coding DNA: TGTGCCAGCAGCCCCCGGGACAGGGCCTACGAGCAGTACTTC. The V and J genes are TRBV7-9 and TRBJ2-7; 9 bases align to TRBD1. CDR3 length equals 14 residues. Trimming at V came to 5 bases and at J to 2 bases, leaving 4 bases not matched to a gene. The germline V gene encodes CDR1 SEHNR and CDR2 FQNEAQ (reference sequence).

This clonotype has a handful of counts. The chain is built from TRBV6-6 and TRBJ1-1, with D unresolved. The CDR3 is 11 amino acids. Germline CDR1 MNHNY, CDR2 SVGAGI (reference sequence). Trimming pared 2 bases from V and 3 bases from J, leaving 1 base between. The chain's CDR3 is CASSYDTEAFF. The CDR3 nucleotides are TGTGCCAGCAGTTACGACACTGAAGCTTTCTTT.

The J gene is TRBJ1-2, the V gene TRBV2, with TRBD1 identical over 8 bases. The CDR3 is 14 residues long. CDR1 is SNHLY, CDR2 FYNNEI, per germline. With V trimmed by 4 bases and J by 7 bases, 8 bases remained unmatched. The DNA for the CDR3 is TGTGCCAGCAGTGTACAGGGGGACGTCAGTGGCTACACCTTC. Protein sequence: CASSVQGDVSGYTF.

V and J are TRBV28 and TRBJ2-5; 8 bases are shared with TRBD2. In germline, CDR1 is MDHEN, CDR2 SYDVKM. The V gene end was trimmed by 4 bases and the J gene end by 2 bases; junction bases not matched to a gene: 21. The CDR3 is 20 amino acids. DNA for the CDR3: TGTGCCAGCAGTTCCCCGAGACTAGCGCTTTATGGGCACCCTCAAGAGACCCAGTACTTC. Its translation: CASSSPRLALYGHPQETQYF.

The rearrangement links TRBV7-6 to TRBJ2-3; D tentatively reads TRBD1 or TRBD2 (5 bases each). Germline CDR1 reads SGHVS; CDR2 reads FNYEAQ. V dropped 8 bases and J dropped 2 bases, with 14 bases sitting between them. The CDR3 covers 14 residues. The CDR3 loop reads CASGGASFTDTQYF. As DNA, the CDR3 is TGTGCCAGCGGGGGAGCTTCCTTCACAGATACGCAGTATTTT.

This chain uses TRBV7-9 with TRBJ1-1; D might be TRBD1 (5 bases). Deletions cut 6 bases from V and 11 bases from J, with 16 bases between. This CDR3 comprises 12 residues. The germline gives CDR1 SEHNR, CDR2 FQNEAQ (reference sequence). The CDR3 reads CASRGTPGAAFF. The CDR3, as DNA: TGTGCCAGCAGAGGGACTCCTGGGGCGGCTTTCTTT.

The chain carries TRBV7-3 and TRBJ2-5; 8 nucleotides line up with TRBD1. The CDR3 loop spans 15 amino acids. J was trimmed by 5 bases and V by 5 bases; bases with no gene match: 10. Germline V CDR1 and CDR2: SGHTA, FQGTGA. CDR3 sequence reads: CASSLHPTGDETQYF. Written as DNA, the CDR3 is TGTGCCAGCAGCCTCCACCCGACAGGGGATGAGACCCAGTACTTC.

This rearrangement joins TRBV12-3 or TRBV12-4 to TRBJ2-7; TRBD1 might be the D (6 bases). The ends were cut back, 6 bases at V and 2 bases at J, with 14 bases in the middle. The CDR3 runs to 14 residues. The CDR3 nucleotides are TGTGCCAGCAGCCCCGAAGGGGACACCTACGAGCAGTACTTC. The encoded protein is CASSPEGDTYEQYF.